This T cell receptor beta chain is from a study of blood T cells in healthy people across ages. Findings of the study overall: The long-lived group displayed more naive CD4+ cells, plus higher diversity, than the aged donors did.

With respect to this clonotype: The antigen remains undetermined.

This CDR3 spans 15 amino acids. Per the germline V gene, CDR1 is SEHNR and CDR2 is FQNEAQ (reference sequence). With 1 base removed from V and 4 bases from J, the gap between germline ends came to 11 bases. A sample-barcoded 5' primer and a J-beta primer mix were used in a second PCR of roughly 7 to 11 cycles. MiXCR, run by TCRdb on the 5' RACE reads, gives a single entry per CDR3 protein. The sample carries roughly 1,300,000 distinct CDR3 sequences, 59% recorded once. The V call is TRBV7-9, the J call TRBJ2-1, with D unclear. The material sequenced was blood. This TCR was sampled from a young man in good health. CDR3 sequence (DNA): TGTGCCAGCAGCTTAGGATTCGGAAAATACAATGAGCAGTTCTTC. Its translation: CASSLGFGKYNEQFF.